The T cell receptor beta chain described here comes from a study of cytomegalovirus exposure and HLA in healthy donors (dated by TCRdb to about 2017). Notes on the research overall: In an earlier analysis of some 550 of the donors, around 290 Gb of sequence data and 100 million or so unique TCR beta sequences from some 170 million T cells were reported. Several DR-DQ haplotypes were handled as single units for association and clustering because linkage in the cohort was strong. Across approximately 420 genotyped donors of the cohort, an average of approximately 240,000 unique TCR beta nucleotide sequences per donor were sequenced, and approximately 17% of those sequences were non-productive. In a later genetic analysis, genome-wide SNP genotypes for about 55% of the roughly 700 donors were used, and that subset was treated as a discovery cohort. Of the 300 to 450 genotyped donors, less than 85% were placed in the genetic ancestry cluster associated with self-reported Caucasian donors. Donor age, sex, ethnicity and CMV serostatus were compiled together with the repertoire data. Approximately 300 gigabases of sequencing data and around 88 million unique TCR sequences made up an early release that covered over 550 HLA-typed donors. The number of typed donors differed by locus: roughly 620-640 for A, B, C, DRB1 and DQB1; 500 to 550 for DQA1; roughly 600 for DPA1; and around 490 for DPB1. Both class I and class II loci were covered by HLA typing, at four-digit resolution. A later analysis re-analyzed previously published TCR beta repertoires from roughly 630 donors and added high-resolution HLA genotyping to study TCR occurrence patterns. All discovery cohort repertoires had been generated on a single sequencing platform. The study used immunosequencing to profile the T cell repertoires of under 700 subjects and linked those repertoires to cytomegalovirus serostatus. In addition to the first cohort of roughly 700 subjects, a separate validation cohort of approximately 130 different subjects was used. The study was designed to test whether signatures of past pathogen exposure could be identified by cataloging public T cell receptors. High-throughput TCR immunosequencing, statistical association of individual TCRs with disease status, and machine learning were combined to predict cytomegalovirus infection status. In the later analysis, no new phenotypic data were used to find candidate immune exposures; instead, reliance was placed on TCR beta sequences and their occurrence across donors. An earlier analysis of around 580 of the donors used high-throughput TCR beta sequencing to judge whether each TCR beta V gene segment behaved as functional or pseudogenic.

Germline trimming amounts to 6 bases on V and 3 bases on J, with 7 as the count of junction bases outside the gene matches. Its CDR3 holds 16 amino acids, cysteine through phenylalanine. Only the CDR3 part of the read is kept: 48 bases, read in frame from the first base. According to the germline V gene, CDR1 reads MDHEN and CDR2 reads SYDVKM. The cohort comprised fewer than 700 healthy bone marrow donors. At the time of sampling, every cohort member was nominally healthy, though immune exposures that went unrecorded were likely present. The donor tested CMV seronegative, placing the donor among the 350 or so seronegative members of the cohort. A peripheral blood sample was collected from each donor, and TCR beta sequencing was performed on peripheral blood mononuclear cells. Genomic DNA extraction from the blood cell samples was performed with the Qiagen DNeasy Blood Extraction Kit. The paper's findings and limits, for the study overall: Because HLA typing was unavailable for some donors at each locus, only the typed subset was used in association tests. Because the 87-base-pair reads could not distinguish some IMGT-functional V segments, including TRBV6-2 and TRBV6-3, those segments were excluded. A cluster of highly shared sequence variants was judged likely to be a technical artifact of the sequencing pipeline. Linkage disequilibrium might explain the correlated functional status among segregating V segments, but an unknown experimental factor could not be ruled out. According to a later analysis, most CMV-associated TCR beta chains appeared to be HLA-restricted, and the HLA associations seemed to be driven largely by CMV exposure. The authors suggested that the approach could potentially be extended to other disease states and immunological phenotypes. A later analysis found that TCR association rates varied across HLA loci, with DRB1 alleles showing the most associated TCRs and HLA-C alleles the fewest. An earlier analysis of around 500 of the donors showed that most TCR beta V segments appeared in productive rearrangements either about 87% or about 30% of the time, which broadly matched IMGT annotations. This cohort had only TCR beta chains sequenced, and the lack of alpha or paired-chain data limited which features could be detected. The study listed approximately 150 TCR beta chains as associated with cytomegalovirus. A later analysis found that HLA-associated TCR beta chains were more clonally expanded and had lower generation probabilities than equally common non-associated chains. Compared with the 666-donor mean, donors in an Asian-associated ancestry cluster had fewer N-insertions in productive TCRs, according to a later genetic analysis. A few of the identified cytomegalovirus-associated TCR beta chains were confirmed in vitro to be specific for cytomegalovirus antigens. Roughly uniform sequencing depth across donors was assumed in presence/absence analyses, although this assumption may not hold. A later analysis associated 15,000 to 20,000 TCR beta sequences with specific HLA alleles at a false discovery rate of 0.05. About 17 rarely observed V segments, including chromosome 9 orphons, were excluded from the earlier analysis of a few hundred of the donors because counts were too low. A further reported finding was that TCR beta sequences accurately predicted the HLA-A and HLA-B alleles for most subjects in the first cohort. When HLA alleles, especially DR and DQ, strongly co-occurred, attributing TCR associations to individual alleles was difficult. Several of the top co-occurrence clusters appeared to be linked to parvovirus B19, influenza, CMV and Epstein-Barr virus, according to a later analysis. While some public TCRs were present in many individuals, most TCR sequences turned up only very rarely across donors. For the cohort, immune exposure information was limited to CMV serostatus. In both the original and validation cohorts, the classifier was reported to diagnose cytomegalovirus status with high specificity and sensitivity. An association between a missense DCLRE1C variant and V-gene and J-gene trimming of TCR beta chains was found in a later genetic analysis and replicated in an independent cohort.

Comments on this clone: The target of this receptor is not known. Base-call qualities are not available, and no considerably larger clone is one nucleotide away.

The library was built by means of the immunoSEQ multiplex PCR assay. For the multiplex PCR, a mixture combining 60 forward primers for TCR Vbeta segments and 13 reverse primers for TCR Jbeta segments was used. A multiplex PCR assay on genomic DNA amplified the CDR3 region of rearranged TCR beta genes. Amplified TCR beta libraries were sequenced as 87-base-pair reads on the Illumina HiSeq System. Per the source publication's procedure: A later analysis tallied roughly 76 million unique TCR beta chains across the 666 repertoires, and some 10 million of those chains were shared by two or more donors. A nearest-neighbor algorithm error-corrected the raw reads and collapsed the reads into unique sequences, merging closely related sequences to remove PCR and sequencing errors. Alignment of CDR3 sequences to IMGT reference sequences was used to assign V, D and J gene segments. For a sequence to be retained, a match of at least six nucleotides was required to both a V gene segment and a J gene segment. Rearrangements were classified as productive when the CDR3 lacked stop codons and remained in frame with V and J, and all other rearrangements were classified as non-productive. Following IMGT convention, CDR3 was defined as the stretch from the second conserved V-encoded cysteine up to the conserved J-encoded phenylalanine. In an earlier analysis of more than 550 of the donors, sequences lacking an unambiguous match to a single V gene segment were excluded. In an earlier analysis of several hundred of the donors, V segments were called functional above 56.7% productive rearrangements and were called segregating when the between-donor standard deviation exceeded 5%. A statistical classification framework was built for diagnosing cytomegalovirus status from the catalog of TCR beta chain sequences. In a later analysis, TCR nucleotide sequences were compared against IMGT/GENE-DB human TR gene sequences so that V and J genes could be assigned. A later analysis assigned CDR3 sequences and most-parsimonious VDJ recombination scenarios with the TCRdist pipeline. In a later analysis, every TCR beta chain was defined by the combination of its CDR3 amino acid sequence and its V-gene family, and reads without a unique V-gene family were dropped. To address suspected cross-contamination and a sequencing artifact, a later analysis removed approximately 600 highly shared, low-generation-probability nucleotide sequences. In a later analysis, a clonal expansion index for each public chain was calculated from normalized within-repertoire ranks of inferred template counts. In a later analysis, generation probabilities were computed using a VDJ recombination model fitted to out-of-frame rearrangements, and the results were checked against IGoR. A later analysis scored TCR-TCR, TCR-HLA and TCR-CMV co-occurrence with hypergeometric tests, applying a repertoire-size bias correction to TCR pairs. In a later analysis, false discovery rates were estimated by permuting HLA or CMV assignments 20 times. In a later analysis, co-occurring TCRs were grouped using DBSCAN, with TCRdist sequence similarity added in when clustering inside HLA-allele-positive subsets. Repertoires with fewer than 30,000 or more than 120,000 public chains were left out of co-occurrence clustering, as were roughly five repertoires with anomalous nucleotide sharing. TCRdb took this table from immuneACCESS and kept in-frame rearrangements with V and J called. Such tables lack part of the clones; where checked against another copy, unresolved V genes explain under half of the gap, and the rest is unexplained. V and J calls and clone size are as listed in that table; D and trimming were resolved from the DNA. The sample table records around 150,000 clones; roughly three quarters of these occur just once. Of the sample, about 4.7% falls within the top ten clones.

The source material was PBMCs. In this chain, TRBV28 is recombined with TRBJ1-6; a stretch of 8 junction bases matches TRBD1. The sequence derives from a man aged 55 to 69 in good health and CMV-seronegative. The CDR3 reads CASRTQTGDYNSPLHF. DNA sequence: TGTGCCAGCAGGACACAGACAGGGGACTATAATTCACCCCTCCACTTT.